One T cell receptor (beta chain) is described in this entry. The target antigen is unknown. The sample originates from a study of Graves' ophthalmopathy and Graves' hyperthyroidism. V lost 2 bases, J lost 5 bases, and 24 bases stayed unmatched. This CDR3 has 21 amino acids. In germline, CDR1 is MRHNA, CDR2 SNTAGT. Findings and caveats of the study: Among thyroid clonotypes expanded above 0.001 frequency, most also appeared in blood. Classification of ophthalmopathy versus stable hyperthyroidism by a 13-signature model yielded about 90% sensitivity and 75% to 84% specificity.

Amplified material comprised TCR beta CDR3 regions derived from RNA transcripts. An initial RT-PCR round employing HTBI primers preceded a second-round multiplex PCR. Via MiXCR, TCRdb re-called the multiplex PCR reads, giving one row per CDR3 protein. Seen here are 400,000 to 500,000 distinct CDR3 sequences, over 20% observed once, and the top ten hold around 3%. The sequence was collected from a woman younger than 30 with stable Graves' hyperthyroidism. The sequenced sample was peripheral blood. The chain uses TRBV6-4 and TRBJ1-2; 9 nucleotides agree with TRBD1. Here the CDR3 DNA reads TGTGCCAGCAGTGACCCGGAGGCGACAGGGGGGCTTGTCCCCTATCGATATGGCTACACCTTC. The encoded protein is CASSDPEATGGLVPYRYGYTF.